This T cell receptor (beta chain) was identified during a study of blood T cell repertoires in COVID-19. Assay: immunoSEQ multiplex PCR; the TCRdb copy retains only in-frame clones and omits some. The sample yields about 180,000 clones, about four fifths seen once. The germline V and J ends were trimmed by 5 bases and 2 bases, with 12 bases remaining between them. The CDR3 covers 14 residues. Per the germline V gene, CDR1 is MDHEN and CDR2 is SYDVKM. This chain uses TRBV28 with TRBJ1-2; D not resolved. Sequencing was carried out using peripheral blood. The clonotype comes from a woman in her 70s with acute or convalescent COVID-19. The CDR3 region has the DNA TGTGCCAGCAGTACTCAAGAGTACAACTATGGCTACACCTTC. Translated: CASSTQEYNYGYTF.